This T cell receptor (beta chain) was profiled in a study of CD8 T cells in Susac syndrome. Random-hexamer reverse transcription was applied to roughly 0.45 to 1 ug RNA. The immunoSEQ assay covered 54 Vbeta and 13 Jbeta segments for CDR3. One entry per CDR3 protein, called by TCRdb with MiXCR from the immunoSEQ multiplex PCR reads. The sample has fewer than 90,000 distinct CDR3 sequences; approximately 93% are singletons. Study observations and caveats: Susac-specific public clones found in total CD8+ repertoires numbered 15 to 20, and those in CD8+ TEMRA repertoires numbered about five.

This CDR3 has 15 residues. As judged by recently defined diagnostic criteria, patients with Susac syndrome had definite or probable disease. TEMRA cells were FACS-enriched and CD8+ and CD4+ T cells negatively isolated. In regard to this clonotype: Its target is unknown.

The sample comprised CD8+ T cells from PBMCs. J is TRBJ2-7 and V is TRBV21-1; whether TRBD1, the table's D call, matches the DNA was not checked. TRBV21-1 corresponds to a pseudogene. The origin of this receptor is a human donor with Susac syndrome. The CDR3 DNA is TGTGCCAGCAGCCCGCCGACAGGGAGCTCCTACGAGCAGTACTTC. This translates into CASSPPTGSSYEQYF.